The source of this T cell receptor (beta chain) is a study of T cells in Graves' hyperthyroidism and ophthalmopathy. Used for diagnoses were clinical symptoms, serum thyroxine and TRAb, thyroid ultrasound and orbital computed tomography. 9 to 10 ml fresh peripheral blood yielded the PBMCs. TCR beta CDR3 region amplification was performed from RNA transcripts. When the TCR CDR3 underwent first-round RT-PCR, the HTBI primer set was used. TCRdb fed the multiplex PCR reads into MiXCR, producing one record per CDR3 protein. This repertoire shows around 420,000 distinct CDR3 sequences, roughly 14% found once; its top ten account for around 14%. Sequencing was performed on blood. The clonotype comes from a woman between 18 and 29 years old with Graves' hyperthyroidism.

The CDR3 sequence: CASSQGQGFGYTF. Here the CDR3 DNA reads TGTGCCAGCAGCCAGGGACAGGGGTTTGGCTACACCTTC. This chain links TRBV2 with TRBJ1-2, with TRBD1 matching over 10 bases. Trimming at V came to 6 bases and at J to 7 bases, leaving 5 bases not matched to a gene. The germline V gene encodes CDR1 SNHLY and CDR2 FYNNEI. This CDR3 is built from 13 residues.